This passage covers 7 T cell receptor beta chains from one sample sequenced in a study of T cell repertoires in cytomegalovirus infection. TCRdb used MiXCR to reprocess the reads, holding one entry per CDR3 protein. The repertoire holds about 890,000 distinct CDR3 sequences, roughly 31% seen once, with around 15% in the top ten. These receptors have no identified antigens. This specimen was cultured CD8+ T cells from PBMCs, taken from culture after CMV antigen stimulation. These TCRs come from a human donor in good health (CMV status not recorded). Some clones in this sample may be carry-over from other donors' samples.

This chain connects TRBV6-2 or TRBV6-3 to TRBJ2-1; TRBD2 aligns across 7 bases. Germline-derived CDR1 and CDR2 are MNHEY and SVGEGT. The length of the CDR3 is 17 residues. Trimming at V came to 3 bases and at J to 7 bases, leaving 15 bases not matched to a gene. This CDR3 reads CASSYTPEGGLANEQFF. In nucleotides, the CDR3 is TGTGCCAGCAGTTATACCCCTGAGGGAGGGTTGGCGAATGAGCAGTTCTTC.

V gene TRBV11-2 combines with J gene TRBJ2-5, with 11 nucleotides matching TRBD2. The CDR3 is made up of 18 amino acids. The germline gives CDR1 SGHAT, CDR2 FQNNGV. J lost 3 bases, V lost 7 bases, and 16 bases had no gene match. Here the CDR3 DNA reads TGTGCCAGCACCCTACGAGCCACCGCACTAGCGGGGGAAGAGACCCAGTACTTC. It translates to CASTLRATALAGEETQYF.

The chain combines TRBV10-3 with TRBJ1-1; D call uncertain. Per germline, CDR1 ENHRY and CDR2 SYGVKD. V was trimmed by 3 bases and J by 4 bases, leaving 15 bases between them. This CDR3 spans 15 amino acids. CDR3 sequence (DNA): TGTGCCATCAGTGAAATCGGCACAATCGCCACTGAAGCTTTCTTT. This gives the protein CAISEIGTIATEAFF.

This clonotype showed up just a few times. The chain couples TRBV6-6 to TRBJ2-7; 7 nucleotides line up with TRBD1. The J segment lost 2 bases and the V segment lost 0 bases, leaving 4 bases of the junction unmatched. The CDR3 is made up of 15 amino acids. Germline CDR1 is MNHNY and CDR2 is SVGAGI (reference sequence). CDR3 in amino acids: CASSYSTGAPYEQYF. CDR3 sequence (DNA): TGTGCCAGCAGTTACTCAACAGGGGCCCCCTACGAGCAGTACTTC.

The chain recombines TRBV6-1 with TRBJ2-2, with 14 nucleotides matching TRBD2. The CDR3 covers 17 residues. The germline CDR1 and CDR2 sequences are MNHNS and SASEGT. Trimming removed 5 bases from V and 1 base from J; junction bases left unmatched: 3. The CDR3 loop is CASSSTSGGGNTGELFF. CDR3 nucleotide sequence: TGTGCCAGCAGTTCGACTAGCGGGGGGGGGAACACCGGGGAGCTGTTTTTT.

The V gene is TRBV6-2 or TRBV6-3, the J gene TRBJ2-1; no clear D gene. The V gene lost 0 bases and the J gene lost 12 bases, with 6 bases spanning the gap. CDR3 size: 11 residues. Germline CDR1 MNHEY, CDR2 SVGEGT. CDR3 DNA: TGTGCCAGCAGTTACTCGCGGTCGCAGTTCTTC. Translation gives CASSYSRSQFF.

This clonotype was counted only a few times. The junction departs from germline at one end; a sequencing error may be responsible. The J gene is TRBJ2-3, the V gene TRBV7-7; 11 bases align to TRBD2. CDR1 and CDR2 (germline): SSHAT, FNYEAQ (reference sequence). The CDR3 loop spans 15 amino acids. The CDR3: CASSRSGLAADTQYF. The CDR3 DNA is TGTGCTAGCAGCCGATCGGGACTAGCGGCAGATACGCAGTATTTT.